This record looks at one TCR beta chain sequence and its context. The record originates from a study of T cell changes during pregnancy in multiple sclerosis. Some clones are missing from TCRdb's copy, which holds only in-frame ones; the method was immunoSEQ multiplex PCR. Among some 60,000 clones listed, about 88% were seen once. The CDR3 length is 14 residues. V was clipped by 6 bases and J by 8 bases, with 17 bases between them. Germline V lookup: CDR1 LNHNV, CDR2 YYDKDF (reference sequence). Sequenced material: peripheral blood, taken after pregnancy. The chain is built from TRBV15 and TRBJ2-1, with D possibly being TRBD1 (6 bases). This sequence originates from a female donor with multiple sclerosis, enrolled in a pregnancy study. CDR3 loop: CATSETPQGYEQFF. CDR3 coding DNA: TGTGCCACCAGTGAGACCCCTCAGGGGTATGAGCAGTTCTTC.